This TCR beta chain derives from a study of Graves' ophthalmopathy and Graves' hyperthyroidism. General study findings and limits: The model's prediction of ophthalmopathy progression had about 70% sensitivity and roughly 72% specificity.

There are 15 residues in the CDR3. Trimming took off 6 bases at V and 0 bases at J, with 12 bases between the two ends. Germline values: CDR1 KGHSH, CDR2 LQKENI. The sequenced template was RNA, covering the TCR beta CDR3 region. In the first round, RT-PCR was carried out with HTBI primers, and a multiplex PCR formed the second round. TCRdb recomputed calls from the multiplex PCR reads with MiXCR, one row per CDR3 protein. Among about 390,000 distinct CDR3 sequences listed, 17% were seen once. This clonotype was counted only a few times. The antigen is unknown. Sequences were obtained from peripheral blood. J is TRBJ1-5 and V is TRBV18; D is uncertain. The sequence derives from an adult woman with stable Graves' hyperthyroidism. The CDR3 region has the DNA TGTGCCAGCTCCCGGGAACAGTATAGCAATCAGCCCCAGCATTTT. Its protein is CASSREQYSNQPQHF.